These 23 T cell receptor beta chains came from one sample sequenced in a study of blood T cell repertoires in COVID-19. Data came from immunoSEQ multiplex PCR; TCRdb stores just in-frame clones and leaves some out. Of about 250,000 clones in the sample, approximately 80% were seen once. Sequenced sample: PBMCs or T cells enriched from blood (not recorded which). The receptors come from a man aged 35 to 55 who had been exposed to COVID-19.

This clone came up a few times. CDR3 DNA: TGTGCCAGCAGCTTGGGACTAGCGGGCCGCACAGATACGCAGTATTTT. It specifies CASSLGLAGRTDTQYF. The chain joins TRBV5-4 to TRBJ2-3; 10 bases are shared with TRBD2. V gave up 0 bases and J gave up 1 base; unmatched junction bases: 2. This CDR3 region has 16 residues. Germline V gene data show CDR1 as SGHNT and CDR2 as YYREEE (reference sequence).

The chain uses TRBV6-5 and TRBJ2-7, with TRBD2 matching over 11 bases. V shed 8 bases and J 4 bases; nucleotides not matched to a gene: 7. The CDR3 runs 14 residues. The germline gives CDR1 MNHEY, CDR2 SVGAGI. CDR3 coding DNA: TGTGCCAGCTCCCGGGGGACTAGCGGTTACGAGCAGTACTTC. Encoded protein: CASSRGTSGYEQYF.

In this sample, this clone turned up once. The V call is TRBV7-3, the J call TRBJ2-1, with 13 bases that match TRBD2. The CDR3 totals 15 residues. Trimming removed 2 bases from V and 9 bases from J; junction bases left unmatched: 4. The germline CDR1 and CDR2 sequences are SGHTA and FQGTGA. CDR3 residues: CASSLGTSGITEQFF. The CDR3 DNA reads as TGTGCCAGCAGCTTAGGGACTAGCGGGATTACTGAGCAGTTCTTC.

The rearrangement links TRBV6-5 to TRBJ1-5; D unresolved. The CDR3 consists of 15 residues. Germline loops: CDR1 MNHEY, CDR2 SVGAGI. The ends were cut back, 6 bases at V and 2 bases at J, with 14 bases in the middle. The CDR3 bases are TGTGCCAGCAGCTGGAGCCAACGGGGCAATCAGCCCCAGCATTTT. Protein sequence: CASSWSQRGNQPQHF.

The rearrangement links TRBV6-5 to TRBJ2-1; tentative D call: TRBD1 (6 bases). Trimming took off 4 bases at V and 1 base at J, with 11 bases between the two ends. The CDR3 is made up of 15 amino acids. The V gene's germline CDR1 is MNHEY and CDR2 SVGAGI. The CDR3 protein is CASSSQTGSYNEQFF. The DNA for the CDR3 is TGTGCCAGCAGTTCGCAGACAGGATCCTACAATGAGCAGTTCTTC.

The sample holds one count of this clone. The chain is built from TRBV9 and TRBJ2-2, with 8 bases matching TRBD2. The length of the CDR3 is 17 residues. Trimming took 0 bases from V and 5 from J; bases not matched to a gene: 9. Germline CDR1 SGDLS, CDR2 YYNGEE. CDR3 amino acids: CASSVGGTRVETGELFF. The CDR3 DNA reads as TGTGCCAGCAGCGTAGGGGGGACTAGAGTGGAGACCGGGGAGCTGTTTTTT.

The rearrangement joins TRBV24-1 to TRBJ2-1, with TRBD2 as a possible D gene (5 bases). This CDR3 is 14 amino acids long. Germline V CDR1 and CDR2: KGHDR, SFDVKD. V was shortened by 3 bases and J by 5 bases, with 10 bases between the two germline ends. The CDR3, as DNA: TGTGCCACCAGTGATCCTAGCATCGACAATGAGCAGTTCTTC. Residues: CATSDPSIDNEQFF.

The chain employs TRBV7-9 and TRBJ1-5; D is possibly TRBD1 (6 bases). CDR3 length: 13 residues. Looked up from germline, CDR1 is SEHNR and CDR2 is FQNEAQ (reference sequence). Trimming stripped 6 bases from V and 6 bases from J, with 12 bases between. CDR3 nucleotides: TGTGCCAGCAGTTCAACAGGGAGTCAGCCCCAGCATTTT. Translated, it gives CASSSTGSQPQHF. Full variable domain (remainder filled in from reference TRBV7-9 and TRBJ1-5): DTGVSQNPRHKITKRGQNVTFRCDPISEHNRLYWYRQTLGQGPEFLTYFQNEAQLEKSRLLSDRFSAERPKGSFSTLEIQRTEQGDSAMYLCASSSTGSQPQHFGDGTRLSIL.

The J gene is TRBJ2-3, the V gene TRBV30; possible D gene TRBD2, 6 bases. CDR1 and CDR2 from the germline V gene are GTSNPN and SVGIG (reference sequence). V lost 3 bases and J 2 bases, leaving 9 bases between the germline ends. The CDR3 sequence is 13 residues long. The CDR3 bases are TGTGCCTGGAGGAGGACTACCACAGATACGCAGTATTTT. Translation gives CAWRRTTTDTQYF.

This clone occurred once. CDR3 nucleotide sequence: TGTGCCTGGAGTGTCCTGTCCTACGAGCAGTACTTC. Translated, it gives CAWSVLSYEQYF. The V call is TRBV30, the J call TRBJ2-7; no clear D gene. The CDR3 spans 12 residues. Germline V gene data show CDR1 as GTSNPN and CDR2 as SVGIG (reference sequence). Trimming took 0 bases from V and 1 from J, leaving 4 bases between them.

V is TRBV11-2 and J is TRBJ2-7; 10 bases are shared with TRBD1. V trimming: 4 bases; J trimming: 3 bases; junction bases outside the gene matches: 6. Germline CDR1 is SGHAT and CDR2 is FQNNGV. The CDR3 has 15 amino acids. CDR3 in DNA: TGTGCCAGCAGCTGGGGGACAGGGGTTTTCTACGAGCAGTACTTC. Protein product: CASSWGTGVFYEQYF.

This clone was counted once. The J gene is TRBJ2-3, the V gene TRBV24-1; D is uncertain. This CDR3 is 16 amino acids long. Per the germline V gene, CDR1 is KGHDR and CDR2 is SFDVKD. V lost 7 bases and J 2 bases, leaving 18 bases between the germline ends. The CDR3 is CATSQTPGGYTDTQYF. Here the CDR3 DNA reads TGTGCCACCAGCCAGACCCCAGGTGGTTACACAGATACGCAGTATTTT.

The rearrangement joins TRBV10-1 to TRBJ2-1; a possible D gene is TRBD1 (5 bases). This CDR3 is built from 16 residues. Per the germline V gene, CDR1 is WNHNN and CDR2 is SYGVQD (reference sequence). V was clipped by 4 bases and J by 3 bases, with 16 bases between them. The DNA of the CDR3 is TGCGCCAGCAGTGTTGGTGCAGGGTCCGTCTACAATGAGCAGTTCTTC. Translation: CASSVGAGSVYNEQFF.

The CDR3 here is CASRSVGGVDWGYTF. The CDR3 coding sequence is TGCGCCAGCAGGTCCGTAGGGGGCGTTGATTGGGGCTACACCTTC. The gene calls are TRBV5-1 and TRBJ1-2; TRBD1 matches at 7 bases. CDR1 and CDR2 from the germline V gene are SGHRS and YFSETQ. This CDR3 contains 15 residues. The V segment lost 5 bases and the J segment 8 bases; nucleotides outside the gene matches: 15.

V gene TRBV5-4 combines with J gene TRBJ1-2, with 9 nucleotides matching TRBD1. Germline CDR1 reads SGHNT; CDR2 reads YYREEE (reference sequence). This CDR3 contains 12 residues. V lost 7 bases to trimming and J lost 7 bases; unmatched junction nucleotides: 5. Here the CDR3 reads CASSGTGFGYTF. CDR3 DNA sequence: TGTGCCAGCTCCGGGACAGGGTTTGGCTACACCTTC.

The chain uses TRBV6-5 and TRBJ2-1; the D is unclear. From germline, CDR1 is MNHEY and CDR2 SVGAGI. Between the trimmed V and J ends, which lost 2 bases and 7 bases, there was a span of 12 bases. The CDR3 has 14 amino acids. In DNA, the CDR3 is TGTGCCAGCAGTTACGTTCGGTTTTGGAATGAGCAGTTCTTC. Its protein is CASSYVRFWNEQFF.

The chain employs TRBV3-1 (or the pseudogene TRBV3-2) and TRBJ2-5; perhaps TRBD2 as D (5 bases). This CDR3 is built from 13 residues. Germline lookup yields CDR1 LGHDT and CDR2 YNNKEL (reference sequence). Between the trimmed V and J ends, which lost 4 bases and 8 bases, there was a span of 14 bases. The CDR3 nucleotides are TGTGCCAGCAGCCCGTTTGCGGGTGCCACCCAGTACTTC. It translates to CASSPFAGATQYF.

The V call is TRBV19, the J call TRBJ2-7, with 11 positions matching TRBD1. Germline V gives CDR1 LNHDA, CDR2 SQIVND (reference sequence). The CDR3 runs to 15 residues. Losses at the gene ends were 4 bases for V and 5 bases for J; bases not matched to a gene: 7. The CDR3 loop reads CASSSRTGGRNEQYF. CDR3 bases: TGTGCCAGTAGTAGCAGGACAGGGGGCCGAAACGAGCAGTACTTC.

The CDR3 DNA follows: TGCGCCAGCAGAACCGAGGGAGGAATTGGAAACACCATATATTTT. This sequence encodes CASRTEGGIGNTIYF. The chain links TRBV5-1 to TRBJ1-3; D uncertain. Germline V gives CDR1 SGHRS, CDR2 YFSETQ. The CDR3 sequence is 15 residues long. Trimming shortened V by 5 bases and J by 3 bases, and 15 bases separated the two germline ends.

This rearrangement joins TRBV3-1 (or the pseudogene TRBV3-2) to TRBJ2-2, with TRBD2 identical over 7 bases. Germline V gene lookup returns CDR1 LGHDT and CDR2 YNNKEL (reference sequence). The CDR3 totals 16 residues. J was trimmed by 5 bases and V by 2 bases; bases with no gene match: 8. The CDR3 coding sequence is TGTGCCAGCAGCCAAATGAAGGGAGGGCGGACCGGGGAGCTGTTTTTT. Its protein product is CASSQMKGGRTGELFF.

The chain carries TRBV5-1 and TRBJ2-6; D possibly corresponds to TRBD2 (6 bases). V lost 5 bases and J 0 bases, leaving 6 bases between the germline ends. The CDR3 has 14 amino acids. Germline V gene lookup returns CDR1 SGHRS and CDR2 YFSETQ. CDR3 loop: CASREGSGANVLTF. The CDR3 nucleotides read TGCGCCAGCAGGGAGGGCTCTGGGGCCAACGTCCTGACTTTC.

The J gene is TRBJ2-6, the V gene TRBV7-3, with TRBD2 as a possible D gene (5 bases). This CDR3 comprises 15 residues. CDR1 is SGHTA and CDR2 is FQGTGA in the germline V gene. V lost 1 base, J lost 2 bases, and 6 bases lay in between. The CDR3 is CASSLRGPGANVLTF. The CDR3 nucleotides are TGTGCCAGCAGCTTAAGAGGGCCTGGGGCCAACGTCCTGACTTTC.

V and J are TRBV19 and TRBJ1-3; no clear D gene. V lost 2 bases, J lost 0 bases, and 5 bases lay in between. CDR1 LNHDA and CDR2 SQIVND come from the germline V gene (reference sequence). The CDR3 is 14 residues long. The CDR3 region has the DNA TGTGCCAGTAGTATAACGAGCTCTGGAAACACCATATATTTT. The encoded protein is CASSITSSGNTIYF.